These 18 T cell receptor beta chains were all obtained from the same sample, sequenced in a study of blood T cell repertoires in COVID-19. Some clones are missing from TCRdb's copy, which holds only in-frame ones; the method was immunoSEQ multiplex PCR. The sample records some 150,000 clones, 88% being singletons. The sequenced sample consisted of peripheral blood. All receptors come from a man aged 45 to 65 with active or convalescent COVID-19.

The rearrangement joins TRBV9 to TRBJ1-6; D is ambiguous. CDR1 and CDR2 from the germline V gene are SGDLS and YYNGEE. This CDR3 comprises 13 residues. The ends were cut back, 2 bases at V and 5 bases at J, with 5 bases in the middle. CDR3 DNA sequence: TGTGCCAGCAGCGTCAGCGATAATTCACCCCTCCACTTT. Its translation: CASSVSDNSPLHF.

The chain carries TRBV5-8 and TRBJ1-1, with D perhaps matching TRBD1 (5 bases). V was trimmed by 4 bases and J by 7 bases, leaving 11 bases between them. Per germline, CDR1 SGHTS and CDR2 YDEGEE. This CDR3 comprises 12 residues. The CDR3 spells CASSRRVGEAFF. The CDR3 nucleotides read TGTGCCAGCAGCCGCAGGGTTGGTGAAGCTTTCTTT.

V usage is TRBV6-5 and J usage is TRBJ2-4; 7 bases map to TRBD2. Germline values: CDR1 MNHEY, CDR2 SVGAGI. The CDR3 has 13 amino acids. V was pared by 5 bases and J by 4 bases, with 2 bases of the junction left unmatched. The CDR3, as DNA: TGTGCCAGCAGTCGGACTAGAAAAAACATTCAGTACTTC. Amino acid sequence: CASSRTRKNIQYF.

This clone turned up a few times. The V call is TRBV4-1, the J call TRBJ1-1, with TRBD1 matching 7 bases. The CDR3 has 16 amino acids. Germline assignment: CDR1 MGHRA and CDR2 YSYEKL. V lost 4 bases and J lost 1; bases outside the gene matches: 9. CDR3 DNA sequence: TGCGCCAGCAGCCCCATGTACAGGGGATCGAACACTGAAGCTTTCTTT. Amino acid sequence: CASSPMYRGSNTEAFF.

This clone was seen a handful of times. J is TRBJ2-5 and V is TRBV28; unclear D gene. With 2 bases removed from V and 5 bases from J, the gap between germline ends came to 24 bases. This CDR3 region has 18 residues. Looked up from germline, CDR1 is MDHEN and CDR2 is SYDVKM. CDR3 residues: CASSLQPPPSPAGETQYF. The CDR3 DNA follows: TGTGCCAGCAGTTTACAACCCCCTCCTAGTCCTGCTGGGGAGACCCAGTACTTC.

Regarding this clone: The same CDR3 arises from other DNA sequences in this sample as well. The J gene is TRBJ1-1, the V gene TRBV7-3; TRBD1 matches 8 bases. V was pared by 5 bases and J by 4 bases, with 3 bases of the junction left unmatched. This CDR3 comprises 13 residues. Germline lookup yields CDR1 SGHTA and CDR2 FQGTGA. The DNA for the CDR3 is TGTGCCAGCAGCCTCGACAGGGGCACTGAAGCTTTCTTT. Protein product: CASSLDRGTEAFF.

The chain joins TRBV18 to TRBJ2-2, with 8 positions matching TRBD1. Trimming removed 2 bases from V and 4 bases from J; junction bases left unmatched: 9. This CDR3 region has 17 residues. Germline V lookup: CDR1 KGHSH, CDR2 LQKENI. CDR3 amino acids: CASSPGSPGGTTGELFF. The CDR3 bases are TGTGCCAGCTCACCAGGGTCCCCAGGGGGCACCACCGGGGAGCTGTTTTTT.

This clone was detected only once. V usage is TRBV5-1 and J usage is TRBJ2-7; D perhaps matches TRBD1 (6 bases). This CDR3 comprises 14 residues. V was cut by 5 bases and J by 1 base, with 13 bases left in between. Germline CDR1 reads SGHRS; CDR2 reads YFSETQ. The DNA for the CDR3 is TGCGCCAGCAGTCCAGACAGGAGATCCTACGAGCAGTACTTC. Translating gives CASSPDRRSYEQYF. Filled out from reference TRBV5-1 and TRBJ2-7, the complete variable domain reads KAGVTQTPRYLIKTRGQQVTLSCSPISGHRSVSWYQQTPGQGLQFLFEYFSETQRNKGNFPGRFSGRQFSNSRSEMNVSTLELGDSALYLCASSPDRRSYEQYFGPGTRLTVT.

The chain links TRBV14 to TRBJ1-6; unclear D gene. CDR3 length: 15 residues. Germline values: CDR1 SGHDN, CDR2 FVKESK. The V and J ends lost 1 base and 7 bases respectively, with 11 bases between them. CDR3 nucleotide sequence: TGTGCCAGCAGCCAAGCGCGGGGAGGCAATTCACCCCTCCACTTT. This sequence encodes CASSQARGGNSPLHF.

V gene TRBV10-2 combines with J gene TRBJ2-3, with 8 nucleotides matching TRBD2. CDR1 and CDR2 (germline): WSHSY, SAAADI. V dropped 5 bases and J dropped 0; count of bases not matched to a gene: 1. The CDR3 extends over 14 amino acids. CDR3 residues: CASSPSGSTDTQYF. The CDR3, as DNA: TGCGCCAGCAGTCCTAGCGGGAGCACAGATACGCAGTATTTT.

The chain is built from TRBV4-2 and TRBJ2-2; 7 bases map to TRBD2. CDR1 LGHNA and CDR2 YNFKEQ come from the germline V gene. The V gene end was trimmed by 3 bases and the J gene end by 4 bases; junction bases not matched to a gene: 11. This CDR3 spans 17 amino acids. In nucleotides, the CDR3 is TGTGCCAGCAGCCAGGGGAGGGGAGGGAGAGGCACCGGGGAGCTGTTTTTT. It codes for CASSQGRGGRGTGELFF.

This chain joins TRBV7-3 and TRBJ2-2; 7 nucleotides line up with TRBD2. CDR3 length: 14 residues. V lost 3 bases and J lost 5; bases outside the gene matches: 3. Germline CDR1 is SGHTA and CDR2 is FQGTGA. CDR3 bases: TGTGCCAGCAGCTTCGGCGGGAGTACCGGGGAGCTGTTTTTT. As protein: CASSFGGSTGELFF.

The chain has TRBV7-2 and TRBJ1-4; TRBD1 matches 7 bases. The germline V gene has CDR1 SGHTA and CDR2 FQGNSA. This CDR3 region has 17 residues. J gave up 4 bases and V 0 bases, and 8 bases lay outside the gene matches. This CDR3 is CASSLAGGQAVNEKLFF. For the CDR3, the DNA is TGTGCCAGCAGCTTAGCCGGCGGACAGGCGGTTAATGAAAAACTGTTTTTT.

The CDR3: CASRDRATNGNTIYF. CDR3 coding DNA: TGTGCCAGCAGGGACAGGGCGACAAATGGAAACACCATATATTTT. The V gene is TRBV6-5, the J gene TRBJ1-3, with 8 bases lining up with TRBD1. After removal of 6 bases from V and 3 bases from J, the junction contained 7 bases not matched to a gene. Germline values: CDR1 MNHEY, CDR2 SVGAGI. CDR3 size: 15 residues.

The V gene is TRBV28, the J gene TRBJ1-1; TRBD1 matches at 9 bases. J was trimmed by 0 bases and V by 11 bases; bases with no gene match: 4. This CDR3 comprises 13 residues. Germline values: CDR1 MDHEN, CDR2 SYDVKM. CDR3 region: CAEQGAMNTEAFF. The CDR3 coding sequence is TGTGCCGAACAGGGGGCAATGAACACTGAAGCTTTCTTT. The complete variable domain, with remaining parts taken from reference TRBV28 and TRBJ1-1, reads DVKVTQSSRYLVKRTGEKVFLECVQDMDHENMFWYRQDPGLGLRLIYFSYDVKMKEKGDIPEGYSVSREKKERFSLILESASTNQTSMYLCAEQGAMNTEAFFGQGTRLTVV.

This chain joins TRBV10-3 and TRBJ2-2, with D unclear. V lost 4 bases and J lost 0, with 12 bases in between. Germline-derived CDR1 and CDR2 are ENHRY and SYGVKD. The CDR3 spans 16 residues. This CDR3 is CAISGTAATNTGELFF. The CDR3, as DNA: TGTGCCATCAGTGGAACGGCAGCGACGAACACCGGGGAGCTGTTTTTT.

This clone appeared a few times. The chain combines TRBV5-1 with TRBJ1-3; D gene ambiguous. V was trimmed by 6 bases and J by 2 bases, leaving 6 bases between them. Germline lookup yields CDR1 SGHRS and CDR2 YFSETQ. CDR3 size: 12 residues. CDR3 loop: CASTDTGNTIYF. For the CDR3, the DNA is TGCGCCAGCACCGACACTGGAAACACCATATATTTT.

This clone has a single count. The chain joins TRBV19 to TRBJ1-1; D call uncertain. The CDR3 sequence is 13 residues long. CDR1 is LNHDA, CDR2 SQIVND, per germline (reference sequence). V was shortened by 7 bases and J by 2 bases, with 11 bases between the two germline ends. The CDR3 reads CASTPSENTEAFF. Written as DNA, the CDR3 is TGTGCCAGTACCCCCTCAGAAAACACTGAAGCTTTCTTT.